What follows are 24 T cell receptor beta chains derived from one specimen sequenced in a study of beta chain features in type 1 diabetes. Study outcomes and limitations: Shortening that was moderate but significant affected the TCRB CDR3s of Type 1 diabetes patients in all four CD4+ subsets.

Sequencing targeted expressed TCRB transcripts, as all isolated RNA had been reverse transcribed. Using immunoSEQ multiplex PCR, the repertoire was profiled, and TCRdb retains in-frame clones only, with some absent. The sample lists approximately 170,000 clones, roughly 7.1% seen once, with about 1% in the top ten. These TCRs' antigens remain unknown. What was sequenced was central memory CD4+ T cells from blood. Receptors were obtained from a woman between 35 and 50 years old with type 1 diabetes.

This clone was detected a few times. The chain uses TRBV27 and TRBJ1-5, with 12 bases matching TRBD1. V was pared by 6 bases and J by 1 base, with 4 bases of the junction left unmatched. The CDR3 spans 16 residues. Germline assignment: CDR1 MNHEY and CDR2 SMNVEV (reference sequence). The CDR3 loop is CASRGTGGASNQPQHF. As DNA, the CDR3 is TGTGCCAGCAGGGGGACAGGGGGCGCGAGCAATCAGCCCCAGCATTTT.

This rearrangement joins TRBV4-1 to TRBJ1-1, with D perhaps matching TRBD1 (5 bases). Trimming left V 11 bases short and J 0 bases short, with 16 bases between. This CDR3 spans 14 amino acids. CDR1 and CDR2 from the germline V gene are MGHRA and YSYEKL. The CDR3 reads CAVRGGTMNTEAFF. The DNA for the CDR3 is TGCGCCGTTCGCGGGGGGACCATGAACACTGAAGCTTTCTTT.

In its sample, this clone was seen many times. The CDR3 here is CAWRDEANTEAFF. In DNA, the CDR3 is TGTGCCTGGAGAGACGAGGCCAACACTGAAGCTTTCTTT. The gene calls are TRBV30 and TRBJ1-1; D is unresolved. CDR3 size: 13 residues. Germline lookup yields CDR1 GTSNPN and CDR2 SVGIG (reference sequence). V lost 3 bases and J lost 2, with 10 bases in between.

The J gene is TRBJ2-3, the V gene TRBV4-3, with TRBD2 matching 12 bases. The germline V gene has CDR1 LGHNA and CDR2 YSLEER. The CDR3 has 20 amino acids. Trimming at V came to 1 base and at J to 4 bases, leaving 15 bases not matched to a gene. The CDR3 nucleotides read TGCGCCAGCAGCCAAGGAAGTTCTAGCGGGAGGGCCGGTTGGGCAGATACGCAGTATTTT. Translation: CASSQGSSSGRAGWADTQYF.

This clone showed up many times. This sequence joins TRBV28 and TRBJ2-3, with 7 nucleotides matching TRBD1. The CDR3 runs 13 residues. In germline, CDR1 is MDHEN, CDR2 SYDVKM. The ends lost 6 bases at V and 4 bases at J; junction bases unmatched: 4. The CDR3 region has the DNA TGTGCCAGCAGGAGTACAGGGGCAGATACGCAGTATTTT. It is translated as CASRSTGADTQYF.

This clone showed up just a few times. V usage is TRBV19 and J usage is TRBJ2-3, with a tentative D call TRBD1 (5 bases). There are 15 residues in the CDR3. V lost 1 base and J lost 1, with 9 bases in between. Germline CDR1 reads LNHDA; CDR2 reads SQIVND (reference sequence). The DNA of the CDR3 is TGTGCCAGTAGTATAGGGGGCCGGGGCACAGATACGCAGTATTTT. Its protein is CASSIGGRGTDTQYF.

V and J are TRBV6-6 and TRBJ2-3; maybe TRBD2 (5 bases). The V and J ends lost 10 bases and 10 bases respectively, with 15 bases between them. Looked up from germline, CDR1 is MNHNY and CDR2 is SVGAGI (reference sequence). CDR3 length: 11 residues. The CDR3 protein is CATRQRGPQYF. In nucleotides, the CDR3 is TGTGCCACGCGCCAGCGAGGGCCGCAGTATTTT.

This clone was recorded a few times. The chain links TRBV11-2 to TRBJ2-3; possible D gene TRBD1, 6 bases. The CDR3 is 16 residues long. The germline V gene encodes CDR1 SGHAT and CDR2 FQNNGV. Trimming pared 1 base from V and 0 bases from J, leaving 11 bases between. The CDR3 reads CASSLVRGSSTDTQYF. The CDR3 region has the DNA TGTGCCAGCAGCTTAGTCAGGGGCAGCAGCACAGATACGCAGTATTTT. Combining the CDR3 with reference TRBV11-2 and TRBJ2-3 gives the whole variable domain EAGVAQSPRYKIIEKRQSVAFWCNPISGHATLYWYQQILGQGPKLLIQFQNNGVVDDSQLPKDRFSAERLKGVDSTLKIQPAKLEDSAVYLCASSLVRGSSTDTQYFGPGTRLTVL.

The chain joins TRBV2 to TRBJ1-2, with 9 bases fitting TRBD1. Germline V lookup: CDR1 SNHLY, CDR2 FYNNEI. This CDR3 comprises 14 residues. V trimming: 6 bases; J trimming: 4 bases; junction bases outside the gene matches: 6. The CDR3 DNA is TGTGCCAGCAGCCCCGGACAGGGGAGCTATGGCTACACCTTC. Its protein product is CASSPGQGSYGYTF.

The V call is TRBV6-5, the J call TRBJ2-2; 10 nucleotides line up with TRBD1. CDR1 and CDR2 (germline): MNHEY, SVGAGI. The CDR3 has 15 amino acids. With V trimmed by 5 bases and J by 6 bases, 6 bases remained unmatched. CDR3 in amino acids: CASSPRDRGAGELFF. CDR3 in DNA: TGTGCCAGCAGTCCCCGGGACAGGGGCGCCGGGGAGCTGTTTTTT.

The chain has TRBV5-1 and TRBJ2-5, with 7 bases that match TRBD1. V shed 4 bases and J 7 bases; nucleotides not matched to a gene: 7. The germline gives CDR1 SGHRS, CDR2 YFSETQ. CDR3 length: 13 amino acids. CDR3 DNA: TGCGCCAGCAGCACGGACAGGAGAGGGACCCAGTACTTC. It encodes CASSTDRRGTQYF.

There are a few counts of this clone. V gene TRBV5-1 combines with J gene TRBJ2-5, with 12 bases that match TRBD2. The CDR3 length is 15 residues. J was trimmed by 2 bases and V by 4 bases; bases with no gene match: 3. Germline CDR1 SGHRS, CDR2 YFSETQ. The DNA of the CDR3 is TGCGCCAGCAGCCAGACTAGCGGGGGTCAAGAGACCCAGTACTTC. Residues: CASSQTSGGQETQYF.

The sample holds a few counts of this clone. V is TRBV7-2 and J is TRBJ2-1, with 14 bases lining up with TRBD2. Germline V gene sequence: CDR1 SGHTA, CDR2 FQGNSA. The CDR3 runs 17 residues. The J segment lost 8 bases and the V segment lost 1 base, leaving 7 bases of the junction unmatched. The CDR3 sequence is CASSLVAGTSGSYEQFF. The CDR3 DNA reads TGTGCCAGCAGCTTAGTAGCGGGGACTAGCGGGAGCTATGAGCAGTTCTTC.

This clone showed up just a few times. Different DNA sequences within this sample yield the same CDR3. J is TRBJ2-2 and V is TRBV7-2, with TRBD1 identical over 7 bases. The CDR3 consists of 15 residues. The V segment lost 1 base and the J segment 6 bases; nucleotides outside the gene matches: 5. Germline CDR1 reads SGHTA; CDR2 reads FQGNSA. CDR3 DNA: TGTGCCAGCAGCTTAGGGACAGGAGAGGCCGGGGAGCTGTTTTTT. Amino acid sequence: CASSLGTGEAGELFF. Drawing the rest from reference TRBV7-2 and TRBJ2-2, the complete variable domain is GAGVSQSPSNKVTEKGKDVELRCDPISGHTALYWYRQSLGQGLEFLIYFQGNSAPDKSGLPSDRFSAERTGGSVSTLTIQRTQQEDSAVYLCASSLGTGEAGELFFGEGSRLTVL.

In nucleotides, the CDR3 is TGTGCCAGCAGCCTGGACAGGGGAAGGGTTAGCTATGGCTACACCTTC. Translated: CASSLDRGRVSYGYTF. The gene calls are TRBV6-6 and TRBJ1-2; TRBD1 agrees at 9 bases. Trimming took 6 bases from V and 4 from J; bases not matched to a gene: 12. Germline CDR1 and CDR2: MNHNY and SVGAGI (reference sequence). The CDR3 extends over 16 amino acids.

Only a few counts were recorded for this clone. V usage is TRBV5-4 and J usage is TRBJ2-2; D call uncertain. V was pared by 4 bases and J by 6 bases, with 7 bases between. This CDR3 has 12 amino acids. Per germline, CDR1 SGHNT and CDR2 YYREEE (reference sequence). CDR3 nucleotide sequence: TGTGCCAGCAGCCCCCTCGCCGGGGAGCTGTTTTTT. This encodes CASSPLAGELFF.

The sample holds a few counts of this clone. Here the CDR3 reads CSVEASQPQDGNSPLHF. The DNA for the CDR3 is TGCAGCGTTGAAGCTAGTCAGCCACAGGATGGTAATTCACCCCTCCACTTT. V is TRBV29-1 and J is TRBJ1-6; possibly TRBD1 for D (5 bases). V was trimmed by 1 base and J by 6 bases, leaving 19 bases between them. CDR1 and CDR2 from the germline V gene are SQVTM and ANQGSEA. The CDR3 length is 17 residues.

V gene TRBV7-9 combines with J gene TRBJ2-1; 7 bases line up with TRBD2. V dropped 7 bases and J dropped 3; count of bases not matched to a gene: 9. The V gene's germline CDR1 is SEHNR and CDR2 FQNEAQ (reference sequence). The CDR3 spans 15 residues. DNA for the CDR3: TGTGCCAGCACCGAGGGAGGGGCCTTCTACAATGAGCAGTTCTTC. It yields the protein CASTEGGAFYNEQFF.

This clone was counted a few times. The J gene is TRBJ1-1, the V gene TRBV14; D possibly corresponds to TRBD1 (5 bases). This CDR3 has 13 residues. CDR1 is SGHDN, CDR2 FVKESK, per germline. V lost 3 bases and J lost 3, with 8 bases in between. The chain's CDR3 is CASSQGPDTEAFF. The CDR3 bases are TGTGCCAGCAGCCAGGGGCCCGACACTGAAGCTTTCTTT. The full variable domain, completed using reference TRBV14 and TRBJ1-1, is EAGVTQFPSHSVIEKGQTVTLRCDPISGHDNLYWYRRVMGKEIKFLLHFVKESKQDESGMPNNRFLAERTGGTYSTLKVQPAELEDSGVYFCASSQGPDTEAFFGQGTRLTVV.

This clone was counted between two and nine times. The chain links TRBV27 to TRBJ1-5, with D uncertain. Germline CDR1 MNHEY, CDR2 SMNVEV (reference sequence). The CDR3 has 13 residues. The V and J ends lost 3 bases and 5 bases respectively, with 8 bases between them. CDR3: CASSFYRDQPQHF. CDR3 nucleotides: TGTGCCAGCAGTTTTTACAGAGATCAGCCCCAGCATTTT.

This clone was observed at least ten times. The V gene is TRBV29-1, the J gene TRBJ2-7; possible D gene TRBD2, 5 bases. The CDR3 is 13 residues long. Germline V lookup: CDR1 SQVTM, CDR2 ANQGSEA. The V and J ends lost 6 bases and 5 bases respectively, with 17 bases between them. CDR3: CSVRRGNGNEQYF. The CDR3, as DNA: TGCAGCGTCCGTCGGGGTAACGGAAACGAGCAGTACTTC.

In its sample, this clone was seen a few times. The chain recombines TRBV9 with TRBJ2-5; D may be TRBD1 (5 bases). Germline CDR1 and CDR2: SGDLS and YYNGEE. The V end lost 4 bases, the J end lost 4 bases, and 17 bases lay between the germline ends. The CDR3 has 15 residues. The CDR3 DNA sequence: TGTGCCAGCAGCCCGTTCACAGGTGTGGGAGAGACCCAGTACTTC. Its protein product is CASSPFTGVGETQYF.

This clone was picked up many times. This chain connects TRBV9 to TRBJ1-1, with D unresolved. Germline V CDR1 and CDR2: SGDLS, YYNGEE. Trimming removed 1 base from V and 5 bases from J, with 9 bases in between. The CDR3 has 13 amino acids. The CDR3 DNA reads as TGTGCCAGCAGCGTAAGTCCGGAGACTGAAGCTTTCTTT. This translates into CASSVSPETEAFF.

The chain carries TRBV2 and TRBJ1-4, with D uncertain. The CDR3 has 15 residues. Trimming removed 1 base from V and 4 bases from J, with 10 bases in between. CDR1 and CDR2 (germline): SNHLY, FYNNEI. This CDR3 reads CASSEGGRLNEKLFF. CDR3 bases: TGTGCCAGCAGTGAAGGTGGTCGACTTAATGAAAAACTGTTTTTT.